This TCR beta chain is from a study of blood T cell repertoires in COVID-19. Study summary: The analysed material was cDNA or gDNA that came from T cells, B-cell-depleted T cells, or PBMCs.

Seattle researchers signed up patients amid active infection and tracked them longitudinally. Per the study methods: Amplification of reference gene primers provided the estimated nucleated cell counts. Generated by immunoSEQ multiplex PCR, the TCRdb table keeps only in-frame clones and is missing some. The V and J calls and the clone size are those of that table, but D and trimming were determined from the DNA. The sample carries 350,000 or so clones, 89% recorded once. Trimming stripped 3 bases from V and 5 bases from J, with 10 bases between. The CDR3 spans 13 residues. Germline V gives CDR1 ENHRY, CDR2 SYGVKD.

The chain recombines TRBV10-3 with TRBJ1-2; the D is unclear. This clonotype originated in a woman aged 55-69 years with COVID-19, enrolled during active disease. Input material: peripheral blood. CDR3 sequence reads: CAISDSRGYGYTF. The CDR3 DNA is TGTGCCATCAGTGATTCGAGAGGGTATGGCTACACCTTC.